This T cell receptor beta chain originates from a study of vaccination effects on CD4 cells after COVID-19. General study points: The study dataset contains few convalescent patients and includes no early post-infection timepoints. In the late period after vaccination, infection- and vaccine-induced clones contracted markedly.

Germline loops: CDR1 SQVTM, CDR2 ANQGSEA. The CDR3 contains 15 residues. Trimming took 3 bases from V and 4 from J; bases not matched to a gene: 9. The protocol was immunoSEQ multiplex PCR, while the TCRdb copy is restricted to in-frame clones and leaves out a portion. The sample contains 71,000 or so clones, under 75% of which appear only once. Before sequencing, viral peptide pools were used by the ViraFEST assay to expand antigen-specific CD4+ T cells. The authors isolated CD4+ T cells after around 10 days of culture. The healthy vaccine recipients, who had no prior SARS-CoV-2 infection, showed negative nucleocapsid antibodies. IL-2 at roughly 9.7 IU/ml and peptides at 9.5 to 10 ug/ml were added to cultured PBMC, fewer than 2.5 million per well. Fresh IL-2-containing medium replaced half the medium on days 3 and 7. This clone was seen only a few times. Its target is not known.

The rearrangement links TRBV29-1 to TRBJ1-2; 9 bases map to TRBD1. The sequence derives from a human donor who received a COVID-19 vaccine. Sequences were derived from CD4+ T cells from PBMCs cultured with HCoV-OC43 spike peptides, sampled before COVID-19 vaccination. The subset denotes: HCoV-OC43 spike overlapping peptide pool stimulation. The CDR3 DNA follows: TGCAGCGTTGAGTCCCCGGGACAGGGTACCTATGGCTACACCTTC. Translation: CSVESPGQGTYGYTF.